This T cell receptor beta chain was captured by sequencing in a study of blood T cell repertoires in COVID-19. Whole-study context: T cells, B-cell-depleted T cells, or PBMCs supplied cDNA or gDNA.

Sequencing used immunoSEQ multiplex PCR; TCRdb keeps in-frame clones, though not all of them. The sample contains 70,000 to 95,000 clones, around four fifths of which appear only once. CDR1 and CDR2 (germline): SGHRS, YFSETQ. V dropped 0 bases and J dropped 7; count of bases not matched to a gene: 11. The CDR3 is made up of 17 amino acids. The specimen sequenced was peripheral blood. The sequence derives from a man between 60 and 70 years old with COVID-19, enrolled during active disease. The rearrangement joins TRBV5-1 to TRBJ2-1, with 9 bases identical to TRBD2. Here the CDR3 reads CASSLGLLAGFTNEQFF. The CDR3 DNA sequence: TGCGCCAGCAGCTTGGGCCTCCTAGCGGGGTTCACAAATGAGCAGTTCTTC.